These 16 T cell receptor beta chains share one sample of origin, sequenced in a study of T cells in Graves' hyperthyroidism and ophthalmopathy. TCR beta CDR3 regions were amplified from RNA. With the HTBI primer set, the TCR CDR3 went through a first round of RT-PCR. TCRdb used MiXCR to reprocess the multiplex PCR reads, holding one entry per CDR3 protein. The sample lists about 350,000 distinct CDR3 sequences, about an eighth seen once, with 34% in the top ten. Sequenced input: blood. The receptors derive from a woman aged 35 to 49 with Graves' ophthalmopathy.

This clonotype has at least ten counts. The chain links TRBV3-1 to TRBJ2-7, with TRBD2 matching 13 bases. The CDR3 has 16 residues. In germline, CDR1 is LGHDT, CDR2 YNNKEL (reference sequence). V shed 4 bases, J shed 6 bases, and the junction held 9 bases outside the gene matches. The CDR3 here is CASSRAGTSGIGEQYF. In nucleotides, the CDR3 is TGTGCCAGCAGCCGCGCCGGGACTAGCGGGATTGGCGAGCAGTACTTC.

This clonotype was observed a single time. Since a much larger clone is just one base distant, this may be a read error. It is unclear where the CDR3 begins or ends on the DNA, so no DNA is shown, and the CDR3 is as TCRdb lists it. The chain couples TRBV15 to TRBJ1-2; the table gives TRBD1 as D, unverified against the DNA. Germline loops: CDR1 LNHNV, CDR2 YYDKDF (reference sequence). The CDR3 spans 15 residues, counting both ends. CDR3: CATGHRSGINYGCTF.

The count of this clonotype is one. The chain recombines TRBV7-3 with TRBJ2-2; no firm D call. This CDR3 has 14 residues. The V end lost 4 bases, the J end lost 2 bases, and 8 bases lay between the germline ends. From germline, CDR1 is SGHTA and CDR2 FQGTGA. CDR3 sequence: CASSCRQNTGELFF. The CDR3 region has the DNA TGTGCCAGCAGCTGCCGACAAAACACCGGGGAGCTGTTTTTT.

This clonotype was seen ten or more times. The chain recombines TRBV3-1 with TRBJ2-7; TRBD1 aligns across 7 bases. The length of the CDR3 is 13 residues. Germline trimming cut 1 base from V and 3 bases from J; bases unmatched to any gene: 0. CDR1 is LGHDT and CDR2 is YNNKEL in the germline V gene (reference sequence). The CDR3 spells CASSQGQGYEQYF. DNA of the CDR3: TGTGCCAGCAGCCAAGGACAGGGCTACGAGCAGTACTTC.

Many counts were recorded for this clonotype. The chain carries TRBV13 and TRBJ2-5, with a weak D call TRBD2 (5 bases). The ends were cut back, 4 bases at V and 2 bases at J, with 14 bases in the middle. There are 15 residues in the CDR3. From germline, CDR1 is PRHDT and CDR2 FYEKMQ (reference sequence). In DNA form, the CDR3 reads TGTGCCAGCAGCTCACCCGATCGGGGACAAGAGACCCAGTACTTC. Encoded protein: CASSSPDRGQETQYF.

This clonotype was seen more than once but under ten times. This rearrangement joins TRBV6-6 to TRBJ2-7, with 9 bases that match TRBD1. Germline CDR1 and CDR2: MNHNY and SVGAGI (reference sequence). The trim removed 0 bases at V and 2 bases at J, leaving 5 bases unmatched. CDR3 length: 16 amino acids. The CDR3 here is CASSYSGQGGTYEQYF. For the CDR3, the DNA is TGTGCCAGCAGTTACTCGGGACAGGGAGGGACCTACGAGCAGTACTTC.

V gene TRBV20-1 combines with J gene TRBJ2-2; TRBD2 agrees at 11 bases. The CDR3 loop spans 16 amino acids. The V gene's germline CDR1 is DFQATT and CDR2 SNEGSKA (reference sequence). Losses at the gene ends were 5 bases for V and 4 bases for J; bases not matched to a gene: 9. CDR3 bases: TGCAGTGCTCCCAATAGCGGGAGGGAGACCACCGGGGAGCTGTTTTTT. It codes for CSAPNSGRETTGELFF.

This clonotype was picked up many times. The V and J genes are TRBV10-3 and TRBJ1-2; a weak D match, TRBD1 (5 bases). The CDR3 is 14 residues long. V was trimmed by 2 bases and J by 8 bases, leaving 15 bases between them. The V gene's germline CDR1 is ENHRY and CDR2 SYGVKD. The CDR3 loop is CAISETTGSGGYTF. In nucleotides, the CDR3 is TGTGCCATCAGTGAGACAACAGGTTCTGGCGGCTACACCTTC.

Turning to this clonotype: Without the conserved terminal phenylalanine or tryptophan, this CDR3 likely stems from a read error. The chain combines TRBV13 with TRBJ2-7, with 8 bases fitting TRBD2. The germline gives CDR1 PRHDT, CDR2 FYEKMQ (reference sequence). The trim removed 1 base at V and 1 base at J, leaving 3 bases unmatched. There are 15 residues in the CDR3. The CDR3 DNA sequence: TGTGCCAGCAGCTTAGAAGGCGGGGGGTCCTACGAGCAGTACCTC. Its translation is CASSLEGGGSYEQYL.

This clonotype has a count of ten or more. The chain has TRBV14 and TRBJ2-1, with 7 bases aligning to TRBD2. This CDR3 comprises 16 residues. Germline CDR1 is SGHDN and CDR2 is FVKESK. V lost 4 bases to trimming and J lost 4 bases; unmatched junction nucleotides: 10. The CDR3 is CASSRPGTNPYNEQFF. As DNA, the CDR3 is TGTGCCAGCAGCCGACCCGGGACTAACCCGTACAATGAGCAGTTCTTC.

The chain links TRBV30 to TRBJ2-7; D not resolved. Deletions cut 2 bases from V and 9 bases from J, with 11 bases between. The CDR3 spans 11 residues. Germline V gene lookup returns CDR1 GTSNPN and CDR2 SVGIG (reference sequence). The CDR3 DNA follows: TGTGCCTGGAGTACGGAATTGAGGCAGTACTTC. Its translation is CAWSTELRQYF.

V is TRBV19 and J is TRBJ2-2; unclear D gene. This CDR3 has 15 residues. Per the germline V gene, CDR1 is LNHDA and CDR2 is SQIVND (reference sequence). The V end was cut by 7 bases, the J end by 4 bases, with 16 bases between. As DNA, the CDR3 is TGTGCCAGTAAGCGCAATTGGGAAGGCACCGGGGAGCTGTTTTTT. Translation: CASKRNWEGTGELFF.

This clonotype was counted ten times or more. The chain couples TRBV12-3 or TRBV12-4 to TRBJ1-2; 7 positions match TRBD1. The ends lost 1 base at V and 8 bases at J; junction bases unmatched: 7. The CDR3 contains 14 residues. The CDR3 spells CASSLVGQSWGYTF. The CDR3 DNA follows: TGTGCCAGCAGTTTAGTGGGACAGTCGTGGGGCTACACCTTC.

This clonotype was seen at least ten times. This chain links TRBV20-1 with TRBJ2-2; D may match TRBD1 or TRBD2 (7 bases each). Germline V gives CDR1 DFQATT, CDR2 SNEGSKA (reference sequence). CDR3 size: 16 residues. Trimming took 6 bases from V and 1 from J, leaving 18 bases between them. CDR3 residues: CSAANPRGGNTGELFF. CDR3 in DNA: TGCAGTGCGGCCAACCCCAGGGGGGGGAACACCGGGGAGCTGTTTTTT.

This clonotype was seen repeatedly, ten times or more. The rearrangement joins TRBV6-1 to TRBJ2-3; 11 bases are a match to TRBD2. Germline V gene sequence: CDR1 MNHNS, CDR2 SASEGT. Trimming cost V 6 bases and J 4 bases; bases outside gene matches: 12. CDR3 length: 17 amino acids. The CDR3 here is CASRPRALAGGPDTQYF. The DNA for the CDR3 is TGTGCCAGCAGGCCCAGGGCCCTAGCGGGGGGCCCAGATACGCAGTATTTT.

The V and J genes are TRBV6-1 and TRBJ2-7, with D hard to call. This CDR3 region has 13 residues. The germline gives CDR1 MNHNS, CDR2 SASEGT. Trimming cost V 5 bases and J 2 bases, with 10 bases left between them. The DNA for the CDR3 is TGTGCCAGCAGTTGTGGCAGAGCCTACGAGCAGTACTTC. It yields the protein CASSCGRAYEQYF.